These 7 T cell receptor beta chains came from one sample sequenced in a study of cytomegalovirus exposure and HLA in healthy donors. It was with 60 Vbeta and 13 Jbeta primers that the PCR ran. Profiling relied on immunoSEQ multiplex PCR, and the TCRdb table lists in-frame clones only, not all of them. The table records over 75,000 clones, approximately 80% of them present only once. Material: PBMCs. These receptor sequences come from a male donor in good health and CMV-seropositive.

In nucleotides, the CDR3 is TGCGCCAGCAGCCAAGACCGAGCGGTGGGGAGCACTGAAGCTTTCTTT. It codes for CASSQDRAVGSTEAFF. The chain links TRBV4-1 to TRBJ1-1; D not certain. The V and J ends lost 0 bases and 4 bases respectively, with 15 bases between them. CDR3 length: 16 residues. The germline V gene has CDR1 MGHRA and CDR2 YSYEKL.

V and J are TRBV7-9 and TRBJ1-2; D call uncertain. Germline V lookup: CDR1 SEHNR, CDR2 FQNEAQ (reference sequence). This CDR3 contains 14 residues. V was clipped by 1 base and J by 0 bases, with 6 bases between them. In DNA form, the CDR3 reads TGTGCCAGCAGCTTAGGTAGAGCTAACTATGGCTACACCTTC. Encoded protein: CASSLGRANYGYTF.

V usage is TRBV19 and J usage is TRBJ1-2, with a possible D match to TRBD1 (5 bases). V was pared by 5 bases and J by 5 bases, with 18 bases between. CDR3 length: 15 amino acids. Germline V gives CDR1 LNHDA, CDR2 SQIVND (reference sequence). The CDR3 is CASSHATAGEYGYTF. CDR3 DNA: TGTGCCAGTAGTCACGCGACAGCGGGAGAATATGGCTACACCTTC.

The chain carries TRBV12-5 and TRBJ1-5; D is perhaps TRBD1 (6 bases). CDR1 and CDR2 from the germline V gene are LGHNT and FRNRAP. CDR3 size: 16 residues. V was cut by 1 base and J by 1 base, with 11 bases left in between. DNA for the CDR3: TGTGCTAGTGGTTTGGCACAGGGCGGGAGCAATCAGCCCCAGCATTTT. The encoded protein is CASGLAQGGSNQPQHF. Complete variable domain (other parts from reference TRBV12-5 and TRBJ1-5): DARVTQTPRHKVTEMGQEVTMRCQPILGHNTVFWYRQTMMQGLELLAYFRNRAPLDDSGMPKDRFSAEMPDATLATLKIQPSEPRDSAVYFCASGLAQGGSNQPQHFGDGTRLSIL.

J is TRBJ1-2 and V is TRBV6-1; D might be TRBD1 (5 bases). The V and J ends lost 4 bases and 3 bases respectively, with 15 bases between them. The CDR3 covers 15 residues. Germline V lookup: CDR1 MNHNS, CDR2 SASEGT. CDR3 residues: CASSARQYGDYGYTF. The CDR3, as DNA: TGTGCCAGCAGTGCTAGACAGTACGGAGACTATGGCTACACCTTC.

This chain joins TRBV29-1 and TRBJ1-2; no definite D call. This CDR3 spans 12 amino acids. The V end was cut by 4 bases, the J end by 1 base, with 7 bases between. Germline V CDR1 and CDR2: SQVTM, ANQGSEA. CDR3 residues: CSVGGFNYGYTF. The CDR3 DNA is TGCAGCGTTGGTGGCTTTAACTATGGCTACACCTTC.

Comments on this clone: Sequence at one end of the junction differs from germline and may be a read error. The V and J genes are TRBV19 and TRBJ1-6; D gene unclear. The CDR3 is 16 amino acids. CDR1 and CDR2 (germline): LNHDA, SQIVND (reference sequence). The CDR3 coding sequence is TGTGCCAGTAGTTTAGACTTGAGCTCCTATAATTCACCCCTCCACTTT. Its protein product is CASSLDLSSYNSPLHF.